This T cell receptor beta chain was documented in a study of T cell repertoires in cytomegalovirus infection. About the study: Indicated by public TCR beta signatures were CMV infection and matching HLA type.

CDR3 length equals 13 residues. CDR1 and CDR2 (germline): MNHEY, SVGEGT. V was pared by 4 bases and J by 6 bases, with 11 bases between. TCRdb recomputed calls from the reads with MiXCR, one row per CDR3 protein. The table shows some 440,000 distinct CDR3 sequences, with roughly 30% occurring only once. Study-wide points: Individuals carrying CMV plus the relevant HLA were identified by cumulative frequency of public TCR beta families. HLA-C-restricted CMV-specific TCR beta clonotypes were dominant in the ex vivo response.

This clonotype showed up just a few times. Its specificity is unknown. Sequencing input: PBMCs. The rearrangement links TRBV6-2 or TRBV6-3 to TRBJ2-3; no reliable D call. The receptor comes from a human donor in good health (CMV status not recorded). Some clones in this sample may be carry-over from other donors' samples. CDR3 in DNA: TGTGCCAGCAGTTTGGCGGTTCGGGATACGCAGTATTTT. Protein sequence: CASSLAVRDTQYF.